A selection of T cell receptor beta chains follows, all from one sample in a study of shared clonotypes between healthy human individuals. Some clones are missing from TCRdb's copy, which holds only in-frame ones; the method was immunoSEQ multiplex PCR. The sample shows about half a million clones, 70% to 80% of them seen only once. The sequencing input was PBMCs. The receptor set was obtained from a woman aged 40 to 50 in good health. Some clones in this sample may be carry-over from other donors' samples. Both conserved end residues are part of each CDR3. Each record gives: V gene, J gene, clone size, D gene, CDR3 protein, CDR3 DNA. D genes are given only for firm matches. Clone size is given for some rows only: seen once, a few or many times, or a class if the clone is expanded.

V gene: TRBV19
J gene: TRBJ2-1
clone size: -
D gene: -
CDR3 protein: CASSTTPVGGEQFF
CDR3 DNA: TGTGCCAGTAGTACGACCCCTGTCGGAGGCGAGCAGTTCTTC

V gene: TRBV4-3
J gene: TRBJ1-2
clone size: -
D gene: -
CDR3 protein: CASSQDRKGVDGYTF
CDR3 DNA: TGCGCCAGCAGCCAAGATCGGAAGGGGGTGGATGGCTACACCTTC

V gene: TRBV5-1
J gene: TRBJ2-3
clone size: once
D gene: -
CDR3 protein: CASTQEAPEDTQYF
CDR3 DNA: TGCGCCAGCACCCAGGAGGCGCCCGAAGATACGCAGTATTTT

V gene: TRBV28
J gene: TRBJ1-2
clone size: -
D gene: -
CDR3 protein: CASRISGTRTYYTF
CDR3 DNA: TGTGCCAGCAGAATCTCCGGGACAAGGACCTACTACACCTTC

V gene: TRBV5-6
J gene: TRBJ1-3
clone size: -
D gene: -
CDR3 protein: CASSLVGNTIYF
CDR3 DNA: TGTGCCAGCAGCTTGGTTGGAAACACCATATATTTT

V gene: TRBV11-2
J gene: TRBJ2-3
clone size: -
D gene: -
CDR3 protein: CASSLDVGTSTDTQYF
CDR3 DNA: TGTGCCAGCAGCCTCGACGTAGGGACTAGCACAGATACGCAGTATTTT

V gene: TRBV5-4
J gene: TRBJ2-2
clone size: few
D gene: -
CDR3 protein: CASRTREQGNTGELFF
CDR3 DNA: TGTGCCAGCCGGACGCGTGAACAGGGGAACACCGGGGAGCTGTTTTTT

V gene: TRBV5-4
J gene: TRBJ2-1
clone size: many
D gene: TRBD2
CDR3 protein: CASSGTSSYNEQFF
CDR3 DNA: TGTGCCAGCAGCGGGACTAGCTCCTACAATGAGCAGTTCTTC

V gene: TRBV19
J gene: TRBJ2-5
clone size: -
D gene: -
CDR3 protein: CASTSDPLGTQYF
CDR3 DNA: TGTGCCAGTACCTCGGACCCCCTGGGGACCCAGTACTTC

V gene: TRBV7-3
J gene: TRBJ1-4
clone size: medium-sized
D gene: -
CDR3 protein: CASSSRDPATNEKLFF
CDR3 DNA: TGTGCCAGCAGCTCTCGGGACCCTGCAACTAATGAAAAACTGTTTTTT

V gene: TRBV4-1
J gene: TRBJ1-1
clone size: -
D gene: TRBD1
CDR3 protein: CASSQDTPGQGPEAFF
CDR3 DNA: TGCGCCAGCAGCCAAGATACCCCCGGACAGGGCCCTGAAGCTTTCTTT

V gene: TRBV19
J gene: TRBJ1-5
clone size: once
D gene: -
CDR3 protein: CASSIDLPADSNQPQHF
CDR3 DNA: TGTGCCAGTAGTATAGACCTCCCGGCGGATAGCAATCAGCCCCAGCATTTT

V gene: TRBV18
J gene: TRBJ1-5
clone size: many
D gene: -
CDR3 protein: CASSLQGNNQPQHF
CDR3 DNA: TGTGCCAGCTCATTACAGGGAAACAATCAGCCCCAGCATTTT

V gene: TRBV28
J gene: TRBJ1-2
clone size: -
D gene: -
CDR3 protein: CASSPWGPRDGYTF
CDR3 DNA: TGTGCCAGCAGTCCGTGGGGGCCGCGGGACGGCTACACCTTC

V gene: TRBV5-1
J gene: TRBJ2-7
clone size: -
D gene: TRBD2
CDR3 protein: CASSTGLAGAYEQYF
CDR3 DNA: TGCGCCAGCAGCACGGGACTAGCGGGAGCGTACGAGCAGTACTTC

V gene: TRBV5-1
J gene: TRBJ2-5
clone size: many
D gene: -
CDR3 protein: CASSSAGAKETQYF
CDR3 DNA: TGCGCCAGCAGCTCTGCGGGGGCGAAGGAGACCCAGTACTTC

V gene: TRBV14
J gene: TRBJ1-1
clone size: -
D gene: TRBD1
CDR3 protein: CASSQKPGQGPLEAFF
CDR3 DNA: TGTGCCAGCAGCCAGAAGCCGGGACAGGGACCTTTAGAAGCTTTCTTT

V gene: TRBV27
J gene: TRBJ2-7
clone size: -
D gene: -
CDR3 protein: CASSSSSPYEQYF
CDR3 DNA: TGTGCCAGCAGTTCCTCGTCACCCTACGAGCAGTACTTC

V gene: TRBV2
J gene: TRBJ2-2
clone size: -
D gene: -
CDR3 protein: CASSPRSPTTGELFF
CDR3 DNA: TGTGCCAGCAGCCCACGGTCCCCGACCACCGGGGAGCTGTTTTTT

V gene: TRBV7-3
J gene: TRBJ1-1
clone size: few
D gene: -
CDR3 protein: CASSLDKNTEAFF
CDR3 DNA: TGTGCCAGCAGCTTGGACAAGAACACTGAAGCTTTCTTT

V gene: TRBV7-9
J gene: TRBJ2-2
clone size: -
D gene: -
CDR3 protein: CASSSFVGGTGELFF
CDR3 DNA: TGTGCCAGCAGCTCGTTTGTGGGGGGAACCGGGGAGCTGTTTTTT

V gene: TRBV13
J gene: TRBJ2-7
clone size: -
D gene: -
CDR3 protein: CASSETALWRPTYEQYF
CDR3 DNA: TGTGCCAGCAGCGAGACGGCTCTTTGGCGGCCAACCTACGAGCAGTACTTC

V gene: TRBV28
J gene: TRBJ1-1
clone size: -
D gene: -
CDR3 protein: CASSLGYSSTSTEAFF
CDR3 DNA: TGTGCCAGCAGTTTAGGGTACTCTTCGACTTCCACTGAAGCTTTCTTT

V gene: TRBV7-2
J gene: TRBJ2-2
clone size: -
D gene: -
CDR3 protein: CASSPLANTGELFF
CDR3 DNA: TGTGCCAGCAGTCCACTAGCGAACACCGGGGAGCTGTTTTTT

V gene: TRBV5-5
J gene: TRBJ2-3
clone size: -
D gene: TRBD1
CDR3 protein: CASSLGSGGDGFTDTQYF
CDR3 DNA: TGTGCCAGCAGCTTGGGGTCAGGGGGTGATGGATTCACAGATACGCAGTATTTT

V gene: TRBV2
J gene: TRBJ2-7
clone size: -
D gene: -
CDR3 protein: CASSEDMIRAHYEQYF
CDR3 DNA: TGTGCCAGCAGTGAAGATATGATTCGAGCCCACTACGAGCAGTACTTC

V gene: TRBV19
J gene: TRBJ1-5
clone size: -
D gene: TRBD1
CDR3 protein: CASRDRGNQPQHF
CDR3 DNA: TGTGCCAGTAGGGACAGGGGTAATCAGCCCCAGCATTTT

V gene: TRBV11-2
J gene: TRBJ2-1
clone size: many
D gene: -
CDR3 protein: CASSLDSRYSYNEQFF
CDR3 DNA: TGTGCCAGCAGCTTAGATTCAAGATATTCCTACAATGAGCAGTTCTTC

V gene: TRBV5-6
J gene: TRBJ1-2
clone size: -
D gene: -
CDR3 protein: CASSLVRREEYGYTF
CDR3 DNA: TGTGCCAGCAGCTTGGTGAGACGGGAGGAGTATGGCTACACCTTC

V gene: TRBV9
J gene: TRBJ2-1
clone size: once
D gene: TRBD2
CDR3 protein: CASSVSGTSGYNEQFF
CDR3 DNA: TGTGCCAGCAGCGTGTCCGGGACTAGCGGATACAATGAGCAGTTCTTC

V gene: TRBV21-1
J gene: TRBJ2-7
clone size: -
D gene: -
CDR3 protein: CASSKVGQGKSYF
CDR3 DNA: TGTGCCAGCAGCAAAGTGGGACAGGGGAAATCTTACTTC

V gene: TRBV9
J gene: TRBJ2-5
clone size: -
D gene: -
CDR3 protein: CASSVGAGALKETQYF
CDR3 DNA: TGTGCCAGCAGCGTAGGGGCAGGAGCACTCAAAGAGACCCAGTACTTC

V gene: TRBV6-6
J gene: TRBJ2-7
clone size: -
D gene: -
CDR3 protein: CASSYGTVFYEQYF
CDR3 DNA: TGTGCCAGCAGTTACGGGACGGTCTTCTACGAGCAGTACTTC

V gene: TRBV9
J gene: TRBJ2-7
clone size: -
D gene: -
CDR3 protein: CASSVGRGNSYEQYF
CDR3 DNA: TGTGCCAGCAGCGTAGGCCGCGGGAACTCCTACGAGCAGTACTTC

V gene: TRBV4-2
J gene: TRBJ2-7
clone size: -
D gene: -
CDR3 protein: CASSQESGTYYEQYF
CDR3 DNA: TGTGCCAGCAGCCAAGAGAGTGGCACCTACTACGAGCAGTACTTC

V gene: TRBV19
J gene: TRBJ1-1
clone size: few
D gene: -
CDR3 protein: CASSWPGAEAFF
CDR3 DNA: TGTGCCAGTAGTTGGCCGGGTGCCGAAGCTTTCTTT

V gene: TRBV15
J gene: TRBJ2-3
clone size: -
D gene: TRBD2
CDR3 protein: CATSTGLAVGTDTQYF
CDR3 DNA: TGTGCCACCAGCACAGGACTAGCAGTGGGCACAGATACGCAGTATTTT

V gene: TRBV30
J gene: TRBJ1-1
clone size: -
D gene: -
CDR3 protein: CAWAEQGFTEAFF
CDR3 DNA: TGTGCTTGGGCGGAACAGGGTTTTACTGAAGCTTTCTTT

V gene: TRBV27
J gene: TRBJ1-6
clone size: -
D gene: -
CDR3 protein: CASSLSMAGVSPLHF
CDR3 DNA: TGTGCCAGCAGTTTATCGATGGCAGGGGTGTCACCCCTCCACTTT

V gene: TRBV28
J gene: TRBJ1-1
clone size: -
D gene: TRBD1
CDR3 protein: CATSSTGEGSTEAFF
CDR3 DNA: TGTGCCACCAGCTCGACAGGGGAGGGTAGCACTGAAGCTTTCTTT

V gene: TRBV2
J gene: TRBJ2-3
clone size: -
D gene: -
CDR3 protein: CASTGLGVGTDTQYF
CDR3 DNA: TGTGCCAGCACCGGCCTGGGTGTCGGCACAGATACGCAGTATTTT

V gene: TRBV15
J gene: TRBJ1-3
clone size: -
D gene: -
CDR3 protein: CATSRGDAPHPGGNTIYF
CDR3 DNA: TGTGCCACCAGCAGAGGGGATGCCCCTCACCCCGGAGGAAACACCATATATTTT

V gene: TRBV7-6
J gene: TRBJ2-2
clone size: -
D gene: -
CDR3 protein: CASSLNGLGGELFF
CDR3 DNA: TGTGCCAGCAGCTTGAATGGGTTGGGCGGGGAGCTGTTTTTT

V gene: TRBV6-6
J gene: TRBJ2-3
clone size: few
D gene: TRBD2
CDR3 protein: CARPTSGKTDTDTQYF
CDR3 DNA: TGTGCCAGACCGACTAGCGGGAAAACCGACACAGATACGCAGTATTTT

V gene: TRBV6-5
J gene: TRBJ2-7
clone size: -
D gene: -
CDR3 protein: CASSGVGSYEQYF
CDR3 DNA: TGTGCCAGCTCGGGCGTCGGCTCCTACGAGCAGTACTTC

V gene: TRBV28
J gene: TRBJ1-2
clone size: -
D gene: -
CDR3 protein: CASSSTYRYGYTF
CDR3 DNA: TGTGCCAGCAGTTCGACATATCGCTATGGCTACACCTTC

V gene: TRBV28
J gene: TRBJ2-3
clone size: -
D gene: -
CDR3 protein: CASSLIPTGGPRTDTQYF
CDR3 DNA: TGTGCCAGCAGTTTGATCCCCACTGGGGGACCCCGCACAGATACGCAGTATTTT

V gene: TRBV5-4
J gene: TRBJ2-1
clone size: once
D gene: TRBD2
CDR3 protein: CASSLKLAGYNEQFF
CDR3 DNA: TGTGCCAGCAGCTTAAAGCTAGCGGGGTACAATGAGCAGTTCTTC

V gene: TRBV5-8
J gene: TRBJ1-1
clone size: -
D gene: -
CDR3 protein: CASSLAETTEAFF
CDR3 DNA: TGTGCCAGCAGCTTGGCCGAAACAACTGAAGCTTTCTTT

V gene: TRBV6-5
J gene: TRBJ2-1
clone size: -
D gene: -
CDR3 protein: CASSTRLVGTDEQFF
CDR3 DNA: TGTGCCAGCAGTACTCGACTAGTGGGGACGGATGAGCAGTTCTTC